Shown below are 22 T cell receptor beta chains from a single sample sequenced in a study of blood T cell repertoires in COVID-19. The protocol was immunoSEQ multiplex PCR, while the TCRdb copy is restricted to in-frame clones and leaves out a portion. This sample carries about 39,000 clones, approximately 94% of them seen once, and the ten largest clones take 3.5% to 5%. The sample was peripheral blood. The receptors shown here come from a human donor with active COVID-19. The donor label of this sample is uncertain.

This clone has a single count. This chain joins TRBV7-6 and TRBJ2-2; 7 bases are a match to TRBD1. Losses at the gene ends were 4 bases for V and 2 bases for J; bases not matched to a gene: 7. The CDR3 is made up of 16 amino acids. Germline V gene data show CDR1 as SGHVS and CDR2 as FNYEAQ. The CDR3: CASSSRQGLNTGELFF. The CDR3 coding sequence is TGTGCCAGCAGCTCCAGACAGGGCCTAAACACCGGGGAGCTGTTTTTT.

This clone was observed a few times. CDR3 region: CASSPTGYTQYF. The DNA for the CDR3 is TGTGCCAGCAGCCCGACAGGGTATACGCAGTATTTT. This chain uses TRBV5-6 with TRBJ2-3; 7 nucleotides match TRBD1. Germline trimming cut 4 bases from V and 7 bases from J; bases unmatched to any gene: 3. This CDR3 is 12 amino acids long. From germline, CDR1 is SGHDT and CDR2 YYEEEE. Filled out from reference TRBV5-6 and TRBJ2-3, the complete variable domain reads DAGVTQSPTHLIKTRGQQVTLRCSPKSGHDTVSWYQQALGQGPQFIFQYYEEEERQRGNFPDRFSGHQFPNYSSELNVNALLLGDSALYLCASSPTGYTQYFGPGTRLTVL.

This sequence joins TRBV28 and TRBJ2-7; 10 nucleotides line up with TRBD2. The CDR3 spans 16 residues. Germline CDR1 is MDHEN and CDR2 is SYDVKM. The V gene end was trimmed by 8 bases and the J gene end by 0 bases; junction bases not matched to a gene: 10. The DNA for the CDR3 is TGTGCCAGCGGACAATCTAGCGGGAGAGCCTCCTACGAGCAGTACTTC. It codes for CASGQSSGRASYEQYF.

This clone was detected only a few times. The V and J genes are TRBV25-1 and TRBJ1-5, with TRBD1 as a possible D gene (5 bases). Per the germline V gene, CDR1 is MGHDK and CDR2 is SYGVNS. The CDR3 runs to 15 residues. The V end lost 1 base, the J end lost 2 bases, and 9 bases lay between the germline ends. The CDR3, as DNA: TGTGCCAGCAGTGAATCAGGGCCAGGCAATCAGCCCCAGCATTTT. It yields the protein CASSESGPGNQPQHF. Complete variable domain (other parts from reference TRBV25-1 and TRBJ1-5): EADIYQTPRYLVIGTGKKITLECSQTMGHDKMYWYQQDPGMELHLIHYSYGVNSTEKGDLSSESTVSRIRTEHFPLTLESARPSHTSQYLCASSESGPGNQPQHFGDGTRLSIL.

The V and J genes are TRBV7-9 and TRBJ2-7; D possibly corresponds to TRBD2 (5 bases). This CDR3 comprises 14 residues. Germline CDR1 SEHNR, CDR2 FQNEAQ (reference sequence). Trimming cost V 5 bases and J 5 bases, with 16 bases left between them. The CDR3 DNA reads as TGTGCCAGCAGCCCACGGTCGCTGGAGGACGAGCAGTACTTC. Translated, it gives CASSPRSLEDEQYF.

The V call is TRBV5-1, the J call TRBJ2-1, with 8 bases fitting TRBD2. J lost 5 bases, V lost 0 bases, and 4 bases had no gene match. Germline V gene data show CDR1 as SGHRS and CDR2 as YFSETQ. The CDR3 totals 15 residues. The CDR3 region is CASSLAGGANNEQFF. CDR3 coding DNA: TGCGCCAGCAGCTTGGCCGGGGGGGCAAACAATGAGCAGTTCTTC.

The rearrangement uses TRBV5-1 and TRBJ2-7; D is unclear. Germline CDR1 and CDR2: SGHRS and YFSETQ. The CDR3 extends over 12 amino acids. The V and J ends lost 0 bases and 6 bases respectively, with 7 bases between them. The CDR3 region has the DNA TGCGCCAGCAGCTTGGTACTTGGCGAGCAGTACTTC. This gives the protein CASSLVLGEQYF.

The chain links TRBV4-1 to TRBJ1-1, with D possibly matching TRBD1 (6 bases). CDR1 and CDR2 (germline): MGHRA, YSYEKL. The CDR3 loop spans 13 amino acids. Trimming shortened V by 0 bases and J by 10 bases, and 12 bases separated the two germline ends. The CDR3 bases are TGCGCCAGCAGCCAAGAGTGGGGGCTCTCAGCTTTCTTT. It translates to CASSQEWGLSAFF.

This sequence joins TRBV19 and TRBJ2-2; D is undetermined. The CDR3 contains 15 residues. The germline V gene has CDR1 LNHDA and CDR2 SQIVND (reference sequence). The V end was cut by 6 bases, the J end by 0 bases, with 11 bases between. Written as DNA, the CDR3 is TGTGCCAGTAGCATCCAGAACGCGAACACCGGGGAGCTGTTTTTT. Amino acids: CASSIQNANTGELFF.

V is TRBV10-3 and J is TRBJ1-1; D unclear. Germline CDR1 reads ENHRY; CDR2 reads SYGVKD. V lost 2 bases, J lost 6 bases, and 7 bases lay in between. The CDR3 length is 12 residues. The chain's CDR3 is CAISEGRAEAFF. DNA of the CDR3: TGTGCCATCAGTGAGGGGCGGGCTGAAGCTTTCTTT.

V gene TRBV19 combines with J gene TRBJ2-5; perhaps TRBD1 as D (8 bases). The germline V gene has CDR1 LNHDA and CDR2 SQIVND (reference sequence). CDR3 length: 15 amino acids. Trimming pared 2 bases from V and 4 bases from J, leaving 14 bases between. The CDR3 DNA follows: TGTGCCAGTAGTATACTTACAGGGGGGGGAGAGACCCAGTACTTC. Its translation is CASSILTGGGETQYF.

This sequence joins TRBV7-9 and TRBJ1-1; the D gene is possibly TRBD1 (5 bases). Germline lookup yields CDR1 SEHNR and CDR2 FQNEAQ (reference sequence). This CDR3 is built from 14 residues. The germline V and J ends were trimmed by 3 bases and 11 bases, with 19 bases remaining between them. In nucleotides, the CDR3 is TGTGCCAGCAGCTTGGGGGGGACCCGGGAGGTGGCTTTCTTT. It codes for CASSLGGTREVAFF.

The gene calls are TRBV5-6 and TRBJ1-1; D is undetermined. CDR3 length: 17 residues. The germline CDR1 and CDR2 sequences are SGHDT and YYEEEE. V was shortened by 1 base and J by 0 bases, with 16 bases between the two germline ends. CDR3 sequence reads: CASSLQPGQALNTEAFF. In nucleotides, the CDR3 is TGTGCCAGCAGCTTGCAACCGGGTCAAGCGCTGAACACTGAAGCTTTCTTT.

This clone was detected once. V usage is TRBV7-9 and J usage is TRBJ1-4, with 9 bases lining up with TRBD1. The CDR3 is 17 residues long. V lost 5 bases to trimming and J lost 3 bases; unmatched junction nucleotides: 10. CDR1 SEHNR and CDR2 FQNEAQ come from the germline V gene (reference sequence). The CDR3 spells CASSATGGADPNEKLFF. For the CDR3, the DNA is TGTGCCAGCAGCGCAACAGGGGGCGCGGATCCTAATGAAAAACTGTTTTTT.

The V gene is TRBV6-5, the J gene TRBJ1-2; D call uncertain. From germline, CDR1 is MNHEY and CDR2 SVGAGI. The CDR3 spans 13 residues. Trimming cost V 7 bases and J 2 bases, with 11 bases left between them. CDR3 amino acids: CASKTTPNYGYTF. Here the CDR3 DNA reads TGTGCCAGCAAAACGACACCGAACTATGGCTACACCTTC.

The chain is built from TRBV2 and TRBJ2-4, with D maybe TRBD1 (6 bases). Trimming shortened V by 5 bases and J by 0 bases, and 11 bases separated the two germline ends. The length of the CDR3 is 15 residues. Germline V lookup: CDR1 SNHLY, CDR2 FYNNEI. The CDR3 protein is CASSTTGIAKNIQYF. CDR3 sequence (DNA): TGTGCCAGCAGTACAACAGGGATAGCCAAAAACATTCAGTACTTC.

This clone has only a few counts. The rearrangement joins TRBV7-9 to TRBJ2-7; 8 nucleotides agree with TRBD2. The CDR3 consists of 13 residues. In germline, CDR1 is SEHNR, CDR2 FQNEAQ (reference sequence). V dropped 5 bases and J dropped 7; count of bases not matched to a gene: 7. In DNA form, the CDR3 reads TGTGCCAGCAGCCCAAGGACTAGCCGGGAGCAGTACTTC. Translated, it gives CASSPRTSREQYF.

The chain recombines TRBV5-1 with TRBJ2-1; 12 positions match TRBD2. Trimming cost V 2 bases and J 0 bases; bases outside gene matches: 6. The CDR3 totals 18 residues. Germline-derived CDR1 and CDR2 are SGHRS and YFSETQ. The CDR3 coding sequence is TGCGCCAGCAGCTTAACTAGCGGGGGGCGGAGCTCCTACAATGAGCAGTTCTTC. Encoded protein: CASSLTSGGRSSYNEQFF.

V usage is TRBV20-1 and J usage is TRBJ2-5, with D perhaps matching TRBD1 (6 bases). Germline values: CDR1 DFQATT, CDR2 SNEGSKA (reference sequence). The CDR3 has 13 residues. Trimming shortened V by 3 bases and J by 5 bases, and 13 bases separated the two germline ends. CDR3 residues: CSASVRGWETQYF. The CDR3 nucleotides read TGCAGTGCTAGTGTCAGGGGTTGGGAGACCCAGTACTTC.

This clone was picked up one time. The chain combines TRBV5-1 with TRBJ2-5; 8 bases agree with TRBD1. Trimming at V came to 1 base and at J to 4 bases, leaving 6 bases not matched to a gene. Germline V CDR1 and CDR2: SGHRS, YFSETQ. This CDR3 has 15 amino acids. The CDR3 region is CASSLSQGAPETQYF. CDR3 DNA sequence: TGCGCCAGCAGCTTGAGCCAGGGGGCCCCAGAGACCCAGTACTTC.

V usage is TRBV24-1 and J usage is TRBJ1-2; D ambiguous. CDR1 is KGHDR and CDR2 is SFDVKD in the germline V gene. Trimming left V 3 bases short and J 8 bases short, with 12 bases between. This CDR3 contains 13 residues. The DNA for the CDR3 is TGTGCCACCAGTGATAGTTTAGCGAACGGCTACACCTTC. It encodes CATSDSLANGYTF.

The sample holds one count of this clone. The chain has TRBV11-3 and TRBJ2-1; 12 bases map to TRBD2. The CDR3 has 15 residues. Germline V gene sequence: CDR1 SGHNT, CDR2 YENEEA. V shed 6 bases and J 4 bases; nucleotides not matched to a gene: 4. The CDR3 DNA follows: TGTGCCAGCAGTTATCTAGCGGGGGGGTACAATGAGCAGTTCTTC. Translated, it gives CASSYLAGGYNEQFF.